This T cell receptor (beta chain) was captured by sequencing in a study of blood T cells in healthy people across ages. The CDR3 is made up of 13 amino acids. Trimming cost V 5 bases and J 2 bases, with 9 bases left between them. CDR1 is SGHTA, CDR2 FQGNSA, per germline. Study findings and constraints: Older age coincided with a roughly linear decline in TCR beta diversity per million T cells. Diversity was estimated from one million T cells, and these estimates were considered underestimates.

Together with a sample-barcoded 5' primer, a J-beta primer mix was included in a second PCR lasting about 7 to 12 cycles. In TCRdb, the 5' RACE reads were re-called with MiXCR into one record per CDR3 protein. This sample has 1.5 million to 2 million distinct CDR3 sequences, with 49% found just once. As concerns this clonotype: Its specificity is not known.

The clonotype comes from a woman in her thirties or forties in good health. Sequencing used blood. The rearrangement uses TRBV7-2 and TRBJ1-2; D ambiguous. The CDR3 region is CASSHDFNYGYTF. As DNA, the CDR3 is TGTGCCAGCAGCCATGACTTCAACTATGGCTACACCTTC.